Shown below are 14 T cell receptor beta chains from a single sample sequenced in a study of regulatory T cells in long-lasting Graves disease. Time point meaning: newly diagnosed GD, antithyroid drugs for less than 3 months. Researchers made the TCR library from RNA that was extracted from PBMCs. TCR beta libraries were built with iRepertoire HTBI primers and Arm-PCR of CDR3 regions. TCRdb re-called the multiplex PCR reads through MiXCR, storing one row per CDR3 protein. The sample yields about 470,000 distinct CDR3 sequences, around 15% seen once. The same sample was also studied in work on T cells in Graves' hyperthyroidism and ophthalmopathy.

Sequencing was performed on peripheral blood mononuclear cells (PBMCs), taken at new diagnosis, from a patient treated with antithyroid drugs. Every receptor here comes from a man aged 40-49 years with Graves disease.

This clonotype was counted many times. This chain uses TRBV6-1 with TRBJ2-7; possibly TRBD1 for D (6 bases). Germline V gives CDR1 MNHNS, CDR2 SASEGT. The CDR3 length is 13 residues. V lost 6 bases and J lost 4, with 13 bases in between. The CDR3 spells CASRLGQFYEQYF. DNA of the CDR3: TGTGCCAGCAGACTAGGACAGTTTTACGAGCAGTACTTC.

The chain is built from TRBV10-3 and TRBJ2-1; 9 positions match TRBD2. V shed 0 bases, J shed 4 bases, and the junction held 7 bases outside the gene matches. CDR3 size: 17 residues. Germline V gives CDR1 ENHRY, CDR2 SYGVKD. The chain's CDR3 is CAISESSSGRFYNEQFF. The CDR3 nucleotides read TGTGCCATCAGTGAGTCGAGCAGCGGGAGGTTTTACAATGAGCAGTTCTTC.

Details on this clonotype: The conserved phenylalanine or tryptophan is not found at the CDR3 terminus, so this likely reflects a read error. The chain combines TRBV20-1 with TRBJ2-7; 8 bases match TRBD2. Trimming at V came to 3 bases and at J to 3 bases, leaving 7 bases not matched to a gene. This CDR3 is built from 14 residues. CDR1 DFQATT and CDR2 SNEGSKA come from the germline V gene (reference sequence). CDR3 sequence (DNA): TGCAGTGCTAGTTTCAGCGGGAGCCTCTACGAGCAGTACCTC. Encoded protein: CSASFSGSLYEQYL.

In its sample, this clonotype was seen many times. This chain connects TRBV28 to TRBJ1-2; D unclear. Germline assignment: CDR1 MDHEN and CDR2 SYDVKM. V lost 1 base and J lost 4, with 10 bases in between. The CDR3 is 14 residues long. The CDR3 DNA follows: TGTGCCAGCAGTTTATCGACCAGCGGCTATGGCTACACCTTC. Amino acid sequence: CASSLSTSGYGYTF.

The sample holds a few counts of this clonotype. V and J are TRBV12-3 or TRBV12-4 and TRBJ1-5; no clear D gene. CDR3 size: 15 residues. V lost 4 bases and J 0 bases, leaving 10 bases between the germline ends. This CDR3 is CASSSSSASNQPQHF. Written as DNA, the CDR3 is TGTGCCAGCAGTTCGTCCTCCGCTAGCAATCAGCCCCAGCATTTT.

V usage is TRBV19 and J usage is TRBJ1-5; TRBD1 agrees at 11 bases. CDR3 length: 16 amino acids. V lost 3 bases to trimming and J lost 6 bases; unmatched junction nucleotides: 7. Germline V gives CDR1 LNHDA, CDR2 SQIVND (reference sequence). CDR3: CASSIWGQGVSQPQHF. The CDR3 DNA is TGTGCCAGTAGTATTTGGGGACAGGGGGTAAGTCAGCCCCAGCATTTT.

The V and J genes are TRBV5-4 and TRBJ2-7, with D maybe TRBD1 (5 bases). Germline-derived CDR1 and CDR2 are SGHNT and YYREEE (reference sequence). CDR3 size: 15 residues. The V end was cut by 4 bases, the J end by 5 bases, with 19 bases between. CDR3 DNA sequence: TGTGCCAGCAGCCGAACCTCCAGGGCAAGCCACGAGCAGTACTTC. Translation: CASSRTSRASHEQYF.

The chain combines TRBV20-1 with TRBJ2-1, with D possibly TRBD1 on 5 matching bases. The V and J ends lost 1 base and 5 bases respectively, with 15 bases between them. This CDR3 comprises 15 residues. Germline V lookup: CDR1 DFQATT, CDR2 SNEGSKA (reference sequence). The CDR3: CSARVSNRQHNEQFF. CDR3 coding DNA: TGCAGTGCTAGAGTCTCGAACCGACAGCACAATGAGCAGTTCTTC.

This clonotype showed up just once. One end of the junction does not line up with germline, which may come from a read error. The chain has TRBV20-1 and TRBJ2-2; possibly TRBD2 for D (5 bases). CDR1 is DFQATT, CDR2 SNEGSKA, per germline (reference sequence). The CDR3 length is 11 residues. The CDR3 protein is CSARTPGEPFF. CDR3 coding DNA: TGCAGTGCTAGAACTCCCGGGGAGCCGTTTTTT.

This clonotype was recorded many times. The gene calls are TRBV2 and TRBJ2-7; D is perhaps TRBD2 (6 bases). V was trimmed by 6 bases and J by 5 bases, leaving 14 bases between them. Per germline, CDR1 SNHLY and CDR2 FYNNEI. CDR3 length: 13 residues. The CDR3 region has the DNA TGTGCCAGCAGGATAAGACTAGAAAACGAGCAGTACTTC. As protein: CASRIRLENEQYF.

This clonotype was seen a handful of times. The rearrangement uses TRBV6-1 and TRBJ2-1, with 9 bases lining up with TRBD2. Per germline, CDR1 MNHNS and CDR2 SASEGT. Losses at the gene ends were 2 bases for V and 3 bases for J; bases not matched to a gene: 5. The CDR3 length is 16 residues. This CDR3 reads CASSEYSSGVYNEQFF. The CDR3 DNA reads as TGTGCCAGCAGTGAATATTCTAGCGGGGTCTACAATGAGCAGTTCTTC.

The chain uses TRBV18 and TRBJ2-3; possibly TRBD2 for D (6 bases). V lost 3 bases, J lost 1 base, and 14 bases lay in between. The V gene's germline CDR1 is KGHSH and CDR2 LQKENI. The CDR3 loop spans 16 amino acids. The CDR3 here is CASSPGSSGRTDTQYF. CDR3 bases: TGTGCCAGCTCACCGGGCAGCAGCGGGCGCACAGATACGCAGTATTTT.

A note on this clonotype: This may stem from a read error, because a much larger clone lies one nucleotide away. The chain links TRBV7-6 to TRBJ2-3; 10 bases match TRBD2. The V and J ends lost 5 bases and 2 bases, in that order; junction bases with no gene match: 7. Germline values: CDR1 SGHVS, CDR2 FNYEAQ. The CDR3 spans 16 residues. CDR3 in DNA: TGTGCCAGCAGCCGACGAGCGGGAGGGTTCACAGATACGCAGTATTTT. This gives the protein CASSRRAGGFTDTQYF.

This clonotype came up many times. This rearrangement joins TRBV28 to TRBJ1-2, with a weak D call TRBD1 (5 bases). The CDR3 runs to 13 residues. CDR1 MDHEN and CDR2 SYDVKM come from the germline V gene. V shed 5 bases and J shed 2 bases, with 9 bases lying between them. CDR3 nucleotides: TGTGCCAGCAGTGGGGGAGCCAACTATGGCTACACCTTC. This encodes CASSGGANYGYTF.